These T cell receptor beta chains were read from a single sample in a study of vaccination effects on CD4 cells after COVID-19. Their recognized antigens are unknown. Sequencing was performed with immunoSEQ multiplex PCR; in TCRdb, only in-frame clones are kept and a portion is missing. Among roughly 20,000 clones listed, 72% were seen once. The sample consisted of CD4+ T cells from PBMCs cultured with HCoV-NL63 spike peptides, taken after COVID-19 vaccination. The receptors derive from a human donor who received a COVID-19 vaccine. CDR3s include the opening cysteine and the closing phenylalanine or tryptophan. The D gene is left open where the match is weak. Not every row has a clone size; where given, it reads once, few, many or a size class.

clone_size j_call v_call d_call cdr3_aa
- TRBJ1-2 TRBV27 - CASTEGGGYTF
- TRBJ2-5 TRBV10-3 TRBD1 CAIRDGQAGETQYF
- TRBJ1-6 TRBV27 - CASSFSDPMNSPLHF
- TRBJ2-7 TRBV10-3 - CAIRGAPYEQYF
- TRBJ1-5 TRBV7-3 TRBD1 CASPLKGQGTPQPQHF
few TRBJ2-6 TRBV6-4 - CASSEGAANSGANVLTF
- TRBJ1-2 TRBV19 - CASSETPGVANYGYTF
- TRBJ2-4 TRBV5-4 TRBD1 CASSTTDRANIQYF
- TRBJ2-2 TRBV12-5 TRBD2 CASGLLSRGLAGGRNTGELFF
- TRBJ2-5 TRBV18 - CASSRVGVGETQYF
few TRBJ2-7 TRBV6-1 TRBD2 CASSELAGGSYEQYF
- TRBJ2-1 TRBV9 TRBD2 CASSVGGGSNNEQFF
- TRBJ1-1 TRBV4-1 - CASSHFSFGAFF
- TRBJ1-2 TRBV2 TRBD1 CASSGQGHYGYTF
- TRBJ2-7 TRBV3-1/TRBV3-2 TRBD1 CASSQGAGGGYEQYF
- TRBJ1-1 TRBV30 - CAWSVLWQPNTEAFF
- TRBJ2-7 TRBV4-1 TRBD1 CASSQDIATGPYEQYF
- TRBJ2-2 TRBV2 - CASRYQDTGELFF
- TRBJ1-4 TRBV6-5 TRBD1 CASSTQTGGAEKLFF
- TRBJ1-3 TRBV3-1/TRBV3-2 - CASSQESFAGNTIYF
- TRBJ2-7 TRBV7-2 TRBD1 CASSTGTGIGEQYF
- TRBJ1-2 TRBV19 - CASSPENYGYTF
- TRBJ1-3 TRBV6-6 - CASSPHAGVGNTIYF
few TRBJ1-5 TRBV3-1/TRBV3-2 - CASSQLSSNQPQHF
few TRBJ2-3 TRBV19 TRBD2 CASSIGGTTLTDTQYF
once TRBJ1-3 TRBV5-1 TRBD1 CASSLTGGDLPPSNTIYF
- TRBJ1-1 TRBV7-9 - CASSLEDTEAFF
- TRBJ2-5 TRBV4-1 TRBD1 CASSQQGTGEETQYF
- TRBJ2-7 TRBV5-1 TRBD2 CASSVGLALTYEQYF
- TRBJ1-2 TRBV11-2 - CASGRDLNYGYTF
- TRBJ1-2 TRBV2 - CASSEQTVNYGYTF
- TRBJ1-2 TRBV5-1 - CASSDGVLNGYTF
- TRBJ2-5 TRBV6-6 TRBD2 CASRSHTSGGETQYF
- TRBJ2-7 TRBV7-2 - CASSFFGLSSYEQYF
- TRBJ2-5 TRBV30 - CAWNTQGRRETQYF
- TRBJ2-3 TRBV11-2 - CASSLVHGGADTQYF
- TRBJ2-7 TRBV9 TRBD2 CASSVGSSGGAPYEQYF
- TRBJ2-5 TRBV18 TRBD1 CASSRDRGETQYF
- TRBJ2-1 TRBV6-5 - CASTGTARNEQFF
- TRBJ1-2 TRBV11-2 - CASSSGGLVYGYTF
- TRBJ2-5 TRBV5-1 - CASSLALHRDVQETQYF